Listed here are 4 T cell receptor beta chains from one sample, sequenced in a study of blood T cells in healthy people across ages. Using a J-beta primer mix together with a sample-barcoded 5' primer, a second PCR was run for roughly 7 to 12 cycles. MiXCR was run by TCRdb on the 5' RACE reads, yielding one entry per CDR3 protein. The sample comprises fewer than 600,000 distinct CDR3 sequences, about 28% of which are singletons, and 3% to 4% rests with the top ten. The data also belong to a second study, concerning T cells of mothers and their children.

The sequencing sample was made of blood. The receptor source for this set is a boy younger than 10 in good health.

The rearrangement links TRBV9 to TRBJ2-3; 8 nucleotides agree with TRBD2. The CDR3 contains 17 residues. With 5 bases clipped from V and 0 bases from J, the junction kept 11 bases outside the gene matches. Germline-derived CDR1 and CDR2 are SGDLS and YYNGEE. The CDR3 sequence is CASSEGSGGISTDTQYF. The CDR3 nucleotides are TGTGCCAGCAGTGAGGGGAGCGGGGGAATCAGCACAGATACGCAGTATTTT.

The chain couples TRBV23-1 to TRBJ1-2; D remains unclear. TRBV23-1 is identified as an open reading frame with a role that is uncertain. Trimming pared 4 bases from V and 4 bases from J, leaving 10 bases between. This CDR3 region has 13 residues. The CDR3 region is CASSPAPGYGYTF. CDR3 sequence (DNA): TGCGCCAGCAGTCCGGCCCCCGGCTATGGCTACACCTTC.

This clonotype turned up a few times. This rearrangement joins TRBV7-3 to TRBJ1-3; tentative D call: TRBD1 (6 bases). Germline loops: CDR1 SGHTA, CDR2 FQGTGA. The CDR3 is made up of 14 amino acids. The V and J ends lost 5 bases and 4 bases respectively, with 12 bases between them. The CDR3 spells CASSLGQIGNTIYF. CDR3 nucleotides: TGTGCCAGCAGCCTAGGACAGATCGGAAACACCATATATTTT. Looking up the rest from reference TRBV7-3 and TRBJ1-3 gives the full variable domain: GAGVSQTPSNKVTEKGKYVELRCDPISGHTALYWYRQSLGQGPEFLIYFQGTGAADDSGLPNDRFFAVRPEGSVSTLKIQRTERGDSAVYLCASSLGQIGNTIYFGEGSWLTVV.

This clonotype was observed a handful of times. V gene TRBV20-1 combines with J gene TRBJ2-7, with TRBD1 matching over 8 bases. In germline, CDR1 is DFQATT, CDR2 SNEGSKA (reference sequence). V dropped 0 bases and J dropped 3; count of bases not matched to a gene: 7. There are 15 residues in the CDR3. In DNA form, the CDR3 reads TGCAGTGCTAGAGATGTTGGACAGGGAGACTACGAGCAGTACTTC. Amino acids: CSARDVGQGDYEQYF.